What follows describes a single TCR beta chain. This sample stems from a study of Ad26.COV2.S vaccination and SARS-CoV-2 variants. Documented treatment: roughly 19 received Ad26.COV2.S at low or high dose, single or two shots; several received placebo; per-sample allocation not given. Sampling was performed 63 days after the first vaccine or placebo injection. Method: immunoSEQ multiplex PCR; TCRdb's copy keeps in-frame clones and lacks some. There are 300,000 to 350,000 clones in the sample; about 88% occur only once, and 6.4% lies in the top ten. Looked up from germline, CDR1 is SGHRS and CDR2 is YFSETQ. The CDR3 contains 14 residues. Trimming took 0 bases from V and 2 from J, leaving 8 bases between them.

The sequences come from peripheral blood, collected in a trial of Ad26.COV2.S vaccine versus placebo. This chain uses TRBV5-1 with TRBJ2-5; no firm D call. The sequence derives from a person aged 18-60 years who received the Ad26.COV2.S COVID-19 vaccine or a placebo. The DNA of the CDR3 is TGCGCCAGCAGCTTGGTTGACTTACAAGAGACCCAGTACTTC. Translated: CASSLVDLQETQYF. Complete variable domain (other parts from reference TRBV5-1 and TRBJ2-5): KAGVTQTPRYLIKTRGQQVTLSCSPISGHRSVSWYQQTPGQGLQFLFEYFSETQRNKGNFPGRFSGRQFSNSRSEMNVSTLELGDSALYLCASSLVDLQETQYFGPGTRLLVL.